This TCR beta chain comes out of a study of blood T cells in healthy people across ages. Then a second PCR, running roughly 7 to 12 cycles, was carried out with a sample-barcoded 5' primer and a J-beta primer mix. One entry per CDR3 protein, called by TCRdb with MiXCR from the 5' RACE reads. The repertoire holds approximately 940,000 distinct CDR3 sequences, with around 49% as singletons. Trimming took 0 bases from V and 6 from J, leaving 16 bases between them. Germline CDR1 KGHSH, CDR2 LQKENI. This CDR3 has 16 residues. This chain uses TRBV18 with TRBJ2-3; D is undetermined. This TCR was sampled from a man aged 30 to 39 in good health. The material sequenced was blood. The CDR3 reads CASSPPSSRRHDTQYF. The DNA for the CDR3 is TGTGCCAGCTCACCACCGAGTAGCCGCCGGCACGATACGCAGTATTTT. The whole variable domain, remainder taken from reference TRBV18 and TRBJ2-3, is NAGVMQNPRHLVRRRGQEARLRCSPMKGHSHVYWYRQLPEEGLKFMVYLQKENIIDESGMPKERFSAEFPKEGPSILRIQQVVRGDSAAYFCASSPPSSRRHDTQYFGPGTRLTVL.